This T cell receptor (beta chain) was observed in a study of blood T cell dynamics during melanoma immunotherapy (dated by TCRdb to 2020 to 2022). Background on the whole study: All patients had metastatic melanoma and were given first-line pembrolizumab or nivolumab plus ipilimumab as standard of care in the United Kingdom. To find early correlates of response, peripheral T cell receptor repertoires were profiled in metastatic melanoma patients before and after one cycle of checkpoint inhibitor therapy. The training cohort was made up of consecutive patients, while a further independent group of patients from the same centre was pooled to form an external validation set.

CDR1 and CDR2 are drawn from the germline V gene: SNHLY, FYNNEI. The CDR3 covers 13 residues, taking in both the cysteine and the phenylalanine. Only the CDR3 DNA stays, 39 bases, in frame from base 1. V is cut by 6 bases and J by 1 base, and the space between the germline ends is 7 bases. Note on this clone: The antigen this receptor binds is unknown. No base-level quality is on record; no much larger clone is a single base apart.

The research as a whole found: A bifurcated reorganization of the PBMC repertoire at W3, with increased clonality or increased diversity, was observed in patients who later achieved disease control, unlike in progressors. The relatively small sample size was acknowledged as potentially limiting generalization of the results. Whether the T cell clones driving repertoire changes were melanoma-specific or reflected general immune activation could not be determined in the study.

Every bulk PBMC sample had a fixed 350 ng of DNA loaded. TCR beta CDR3 sequences were amplified from genomic DNA with the immunoSEQ TCRb Assay kit following manufacturer instructions. The KAPA Library Quantification Kit for Illumina platforms was used to quantify the pooled libraries by qPCR. Pooled libraries were clustered at roughly 0.55-1.1 pM and sequenced on an Illumina NextSeq 500. The paper's data handling went like this. TCR data were analyzed using immunoSEQ ANALYZER and the R LymphoSeq package. A rearrangement efficiency score was calculated as productive divided by the sum of productive and non-productive CDR3 sequences. Clonality was measured with the Gini coefficient and diversity with the Renyi index at alpha=1, and both measures were compared pairwise between timepoints within each patient. Clonal relatedness used an edit distance of 3, and repertoire similarity used the Bhattacharyya coefficient, both computed in LymphoSeq. To classify response, a linear discriminant analysis based on week-3 changes in clonality and diversity was built with the R MASS and caret packages. Drawn from immuneACCESS, this table holds only the in-frame rearrangements with V and J called that TCRdb kept. Clones are partly lost; checked studies trace under half to an unresolved V gene and leave the rest unexplained. V and J calls plus clone size are reproduced from that table; the DNA served to infer D and trimming. Present in this sample are around 6,500 clones, about 88% of which were seen just once. The top ten constitute 1.5% to 2% of the sample.

The meaning of the sample's time point label: pre-treatment baseline. Blood was sampled before treatment (T0) and at week 3 (W3), after the first cycle of checkpoint blockade. Except for two patients with rapid clinical progression, response was assessed 12 weeks after the first infusion by RECIST 1.1; disease control meant complete response, partial response or stable disease. Patients with prior systemic cancer treatment, concomitant immunosuppressant therapy or synchronous other active malignancies were excluded. TCR beta was sequenced in both bulk PBMC and plasma cell-free DNA in order to track circulating cells as well as T cell turnover. Lymphoprep and SepMate tubes were used to isolate PBMC from blood, and red cell lysis was then performed. QIAamp DNA Blood Mini kits were used to extract DNA from PBMC and sorted T cell subsets.

The rearrangement combines TRBV2 with TRBJ1-5, and perhaps TRBD1 as D gene, on 5 matching bases. The source material was blood, sampled from a patient treated with checkpoint blockade. This clonotype was obtained from a human donor with melanoma. The DNA reads as follows: TGTGCCAGCAGACGGGACAGCAATCAGCCCCAGCATTTT. Its protein is CASRRDSNQPQHF.